These 29 T cell receptor beta chains came from one sample sequenced in a study of Ad26.COV2.S vaccination and SARS-CoV-2 variants. The assay was immunoSEQ multiplex PCR, and TCRdb's table has in-frame clones only and misses some. Here the sample spans about 94,000 clones, around 82% being singletons. Sequences were derived from peripheral blood, sampled after recovery from COVID-19. The receptor source for this set is a human donor who had recovered from COVID-19.

V usage is TRBV28 and J usage is TRBJ2-7; maybe TRBD2 (6 bases). Germline V CDR1 and CDR2: MDHEN, SYDVKM. The CDR3 loop spans 15 amino acids. V shed 1 base and J shed 2 bases, with 12 bases lying between them. For the CDR3, the DNA is TGTGCCAGCAGTTTATCGGGGGAGGCAGCCTACGAGCAGTACTTC. Its protein product is CASSLSGEAAYEQYF.

V usage is TRBV7-9 and J usage is TRBJ2-7; TRBD1 agrees at 7 bases. Germline CDR1 is SEHNR and CDR2 is FQNEAQ (reference sequence). CDR3 length: 15 residues. The junction had 5 bases not matched to a gene; V was cut back by 1 base and J by 2 bases. CDR3 loop: CASSLGTGDTYEQYF. The DNA for the CDR3 is TGTGCCAGCAGCTTAGGTACAGGGGACACCTACGAGCAGTACTTC.

This chain joins TRBV7-2 and TRBJ1-1; D is possibly TRBD1 (5 bases). V lost 6 bases to trimming and J lost 4 bases, with 15 bases between them. CDR1 SGHTA and CDR2 FQGNSA come from the germline V gene. The CDR3 runs to 14 residues. The DNA for the CDR3 is TGTGCCAGCAGAAAAGAGTGGGGGAGCACTGAAGCTTTCTTT. Its translation is CASRKEWGSTEAFF.

V gene TRBV3-1 (or the pseudogene TRBV3-2) combines with J gene TRBJ2-7; unclear D gene. The CDR3 runs 13 residues. CDR1 is LGHDT, CDR2 YNNKEL, per germline (reference sequence). The V end was cut by 1 base, the J end by 1 base, with 5 bases between. CDR3 in amino acids: CASSQGRSYEQYF. The CDR3 DNA reads TGTGCCAGCAGCCAAGGACGGTCCTACGAGCAGTACTTC.

The chain recombines TRBV9 with TRBJ2-5; no definite D call. There are 15 residues in the CDR3. Trimming took 1 base from V and 1 from J, leaving 11 bases between them. The V gene's germline CDR1 is SGDLS and CDR2 YYNGEE. CDR3 sequence: CASSVSVQVQETQYF. CDR3 sequence (DNA): TGTGCCAGCAGCGTAAGTGTCCAGGTCCAAGAGACCCAGTACTTC.

The gene calls are TRBV7-2 and TRBJ2-1, with 13 bases that match TRBD2. The length of the CDR3 is 15 residues. Germline-derived CDR1 and CDR2 are SGHTA and FQGNSA. Trimming took 5 bases from V and 7 from J; bases not matched to a gene: 5. This CDR3 reads CASSKLAGGENEQFF. The CDR3 DNA reads as TGTGCCAGCAGCAAACTAGCGGGAGGGGAAAATGAGCAGTTCTTC.

The V call is TRBV27, the J call TRBJ2-5; D is perhaps TRBD1 (6 bases). Germline-derived CDR1 and CDR2 are MNHEY and SMNVEV (reference sequence). The V end was cut by 7 bases, the J end by 7 bases, with 10 bases between. This CDR3 comprises 11 residues. CDR3 protein: CASTRGGTQYF. CDR3 sequence (DNA): TGTGCCAGCACCAGAGGGGGGACCCAGTACTTC.

A few counts support this clone. The rearrangement joins TRBV28 to TRBJ1-1; no clear D gene. This CDR3 contains 15 residues. Trimming shortened V by 3 bases and J by 3 bases, and 14 bases separated the two germline ends. Germline CDR1 MDHEN, CDR2 SYDVKM. CDR3 amino acids: CASSFPGLVDTEAFF. Written as DNA, the CDR3 is TGTGCCAGCAGTTTCCCGGGGTTGGTTGACACTGAAGCTTTCTTT.

This rearrangement joins TRBV9 to TRBJ1-3; no clear D gene. This CDR3 is built from 16 residues. Germline V gene sequence: CDR1 SGDLS, CDR2 YYNGEE. V was pared by 3 bases and J by 2 bases, with 15 bases between. The CDR3 sequence is CASSAGLAGPGNTIYF. CDR3 nucleotide sequence: TGTGCCAGCAGCGCCGGTCTGGCTGGCCCTGGAAACACCATATATTTT.

The chain links TRBV7-9 to TRBJ2-1; D may be TRBD2 (7 bases). Germline CDR1 reads SEHNR; CDR2 reads FQNEAQ (reference sequence). V lost 5 bases and J lost 8, with 10 bases in between. The length of the CDR3 is 12 residues. In DNA, the CDR3 is TGTGCCAGCAGCCCGGGGGGCTATGAGCAGTTCTTC. Residues: CASSPGGYEQFF.

V usage is TRBV28 and J usage is TRBJ2-2, with D unclear. V shed 6 bases and J shed 1 base, with 12 bases lying between them. Germline loops: CDR1 MDHEN, CDR2 SYDVKM. The CDR3 spans 15 residues. CDR3 sequence: CASSHADQNTGELFF. CDR3 coding DNA: TGTGCCAGCAGCCACGCGGACCAGAACACCGGGGAGCTGTTTTTT.

This chain connects TRBV7-6 to TRBJ2-3; maybe TRBD1 (6 bases). Trimming cost V 5 bases and J 0 bases, with 18 bases left between them. The CDR3 is 17 residues long. Germline CDR1 reads SGHVS; CDR2 reads FNYEAQ. CDR3 amino acids: CASSRPGHIFSTDTQYF. The CDR3 nucleotides read TGTGCCAGCAGCCGGCCGGGACACATATTTAGCACAGATACGCAGTATTTT.

The chain recombines TRBV2 with TRBJ1-3; D may be TRBD1 (6 bases). V gave up 6 bases and J gave up 2 bases, with 14 bases separating them. The CDR3 is 15 residues long. Germline V gene lookup returns CDR1 SNHLY and CDR2 FYNNEI. Written as DNA, the CDR3 is TGTGCCAGCAGGGAGCGAGGGGGGCCTGGAAACACCATATATTTT. It specifies CASRERGGPGNTIYF.

A single count supports this clone. The chain employs TRBV7-9 and TRBJ2-3; 13 bases agree with TRBD2. Trimming removed 5 bases from V and 3 bases from J; junction bases left unmatched: 8. CDR3 length: 17 residues. The germline CDR1 and CDR2 sequences are SEHNR and FQNEAQ (reference sequence). CDR3 coding DNA: TGTGCCAGCAGCCGACTAGCGGGAGGAGAGGGGACAGATACGCAGTATTTT. Translated: CASSRLAGGEGTDTQYF. Combining the CDR3 with reference TRBV7-9 and TRBJ2-3 gives the whole variable domain DTGVSQNPRHKITKRGQNVTFRCDPISEHNRLYWYRQTLGQGPEFLTYFQNEAQLEKSRLLSDRFSAERPKGSFSTLEIQRTEQGDSAMYLCASSRLAGGEGTDTQYFGPGTRLTVL.

This rearrangement joins TRBV28 to TRBJ1-2, with D possibly matching TRBD1 (6 bases). Trimming pared 2 bases from V and 4 bases from J, leaving 14 bases between. In germline, CDR1 is MDHEN, CDR2 SYDVKM. The CDR3 consists of 15 residues. The DNA of the CDR3 is TGTGCCAGCAGTTTAGGTTGGACAGCGACCTATGGCTACACCTTC. Amino acids: CASSLGWTATYGYTF.

This rearrangement joins TRBV27 to TRBJ1-1, with a possible D match to TRBD1 (6 bases). The CDR3 runs to 14 residues. CDR1 is MNHEY and CDR2 is SMNVEV in the germline V gene (reference sequence). Trimming left V 3 bases short and J 4 bases short, with 12 bases between. CDR3 loop: CASSFRGGGTEAFF. CDR3 sequence (DNA): TGTGCCAGCAGTTTTAGGGGGGGCGGCACTGAAGCTTTCTTT.

V and J are TRBV2 and TRBJ2-1; a weak D match, TRBD1 (5 bases). V lost 4 bases and J 0 bases, leaving 7 bases between the germline ends. CDR1 is SNHLY and CDR2 is FYNNEI in the germline V gene. CDR3 length: 14 residues. CDR3 DNA: TGTGCCAGCAGTGGACAGATCTCCTACAATGAGCAGTTCTTC. Translating gives CASSGQISYNEQFF.

The genes are TRBV7-7 and TRBJ1-1; D gene uncertain. V was shortened by 1 base and J by 8 bases, with 11 bases between the two germline ends. Germline V gene sequence: CDR1 SSHAT, CDR2 FNYEAQ (reference sequence). The CDR3 loop spans 13 amino acids. The CDR3: CASSLGWGDEAFF. In DNA form, the CDR3 reads TGTGCCAGCAGCTTAGGCTGGGGTGACGAAGCTTTCTTT.

This chain connects TRBV19 to TRBJ2-3; 10 positions match TRBD1. The CDR3 consists of 15 residues. Germline CDR1 and CDR2: LNHDA and SQIVND (reference sequence). V shed 5 bases, J shed 6 bases, and the junction held 8 bases outside the gene matches. The DNA for the CDR3 is TGTGCCAGTAGTCCCGGGACAGGGGCCGCGGATACGCAGTATTTT. Amino acids: CASSPGTGAADTQYF. Using reference TRBV19 and TRBJ2-3 for the parts outside the CDR3, the full variable domain is DGGITQSPKYLFRKEGQNVTLSCEQNLNHDAMYWYRQDPGQGLRLIYYSQIVNDFQKGDIAEGYSVSREKKESFPLTVTSAQKNPTAFYLCASSPGTGAADTQYFGPGTRLTVL.

This chain uses TRBV9 with TRBJ2-1; 7 nucleotides line up with TRBD2. This CDR3 region has 18 residues. Looked up from germline, CDR1 is SGDLS and CDR2 is YYNGEE. V shed 0 bases, J shed 2 bases, and the junction held 11 bases outside the gene matches. This chain's CDR3 is CASSVGQGSGTTYNEQFF. Written as DNA, the CDR3 is TGTGCCAGCAGCGTAGGCCAAGGGAGCGGGACCACCTACAATGAGCAGTTCTTC.

V is TRBV4-1 and J is TRBJ2-2; 10 bases align to TRBD2. V lost 1 base, J lost 4 bases, and 3 bases stayed unmatched. CDR1 is MGHRA, CDR2 YSYEKL, per germline. CDR3 length equals 16 residues. CDR3 sequence reads: CASSQALAGVTGELFF. Written as DNA, the CDR3 is TGCGCCAGCAGCCAAGCGCTAGCGGGAGTCACCGGGGAGCTGTTTTTT.

The rearrangement uses TRBV28 and TRBJ1-2; D is undetermined. V was trimmed by 3 bases and J by 4 bases, leaving 9 bases between them. This CDR3 has 13 residues. Looked up from germline, CDR1 is MDHEN and CDR2 is SYDVKM. The CDR3 DNA reads TGTGCCAGCAGTTTGCCAGACCTCTATGGCTACACCTTC. Translation gives CASSLPDLYGYTF.

The chain uses TRBV5-8 and TRBJ1-5; TRBD1 matches 7 bases. CDR3 size: 14 residues. The V segment lost 5 bases and the J segment 7 bases; nucleotides outside the gene matches: 9. Looked up from germline, CDR1 is SGHTS and CDR2 is YDEGEE. In nucleotides, the CDR3 is TGTGCCAGCAGTCCCGGACAGGTCTGGCAGCCCCAGCATTTT. This codes for CASSPGQVWQPQHF.

This rearrangement joins TRBV11-3 to TRBJ1-1, with D possibly TRBD1 on 5 matching bases. V lost 0 bases and J 1 base, leaving 12 bases between the germline ends. The CDR3 extends over 16 amino acids. Germline V lookup: CDR1 SGHNT, CDR2 YENEEA. The CDR3 protein is CASSLDGRGGNTEAFF. For the CDR3, the DNA is TGTGCCAGCAGCTTAGACGGGAGGGGCGGGAACACTGAAGCTTTCTTT.

The V call is TRBV5-6, the J call TRBJ2-3; TRBD2 agrees at 9 bases. This CDR3 region has 17 residues. V dropped 4 bases and J dropped 3; count of bases not matched to a gene: 12. Per the germline V gene, CDR1 is SGHDT and CDR2 is YYEEEE. CDR3 amino acids: CASSPKAASGITDTQYF. DNA for the CDR3: TGTGCCAGCAGCCCAAAAGCGGCTAGCGGGATTACAGATACGCAGTATTTT.

The V gene is TRBV7-3, the J gene TRBJ2-6, with D perhaps TRBD2 (6 bases). Germline V CDR1 and CDR2: SGHTA, FQGTGA. Trimming pared 1 base from V and 0 bases from J, leaving 13 bases between. This CDR3 region has 18 residues. The CDR3 sequence: CASSLNLRGSSGANVLTF. CDR3 nucleotide sequence: TGTGCCAGCAGCTTAAACCTCCGGGGGAGCTCTGGGGCCAACGTCCTGACTTTC.

The CDR3 here is CATSRDTGNTEAFF. The CDR3 DNA reads TGTGCCACCAGCAGAGATACGGGGAACACTGAAGCTTTCTTT. The chain is built from TRBV15 and TRBJ1-1; D remains unclear. The CDR3 contains 14 residues. The V end was cut by 0 bases, the J end by 1 base, with 6 bases between. The germline gives CDR1 LNHNV, CDR2 YYDKDF (reference sequence). Together with reference TRBV15 and TRBJ1-1, the CDR3 gives the full variable domain: DAMVIQNPRYQVTQFGKPVTLSCSQTLNHNVMYWYQQKSSQAPKLLFHYYDKDFNNEADTPDNFQSRRPNTSFCFLDIRSPGLGDTAMYLCATSRDTGNTEAFFGQGTRLTVV.

This clone was detected once. The rearrangement uses TRBV19 and TRBJ2-7; the D gene is possibly TRBD2 (5 bases). The length of the CDR3 is 13 residues. CDR1 is LNHDA, CDR2 SQIVND, per germline (reference sequence). The V and J ends lost 5 bases and 3 bases respectively, with 11 bases between them. CDR3 region: CASSVYGGYEQYF. The DNA for the CDR3 is TGTGCCAGTAGTGTCTACGGAGGCTACGAGCAGTACTTC.

V and J are TRBV28 and TRBJ1-5; no reliable D call. The germline V and J ends were trimmed by 6 bases and 3 bases, with 9 bases remaining between them. The CDR3 runs to 13 residues. Per the germline V gene, CDR1 is MDHEN and CDR2 is SYDVKM. The CDR3 protein is CASSREINQPQHF. DNA for the CDR3: TGTGCCAGCAGCAGAGAGATCAATCAGCCCCAGCATTTT.